What follows describes a single TCR beta chain. This sample was included in a study of blood T cell repertoires in COVID-19. Germline V lookup: CDR1 SGHTA, CDR2 FQGNSA. This CDR3 contains 16 residues. Trimming removed 5 bases from V and 3 bases from J; junction bases left unmatched: 10. Assay: immunoSEQ multiplex PCR; the TCRdb copy retains only in-frame clones and omits some. The data hold a few hundred thousand clones, with roughly 90% observed a single time. This chain joins TRBV7-2 and TRBJ2-1, with 7 bases aligning to TRBD1. The sequence came from a woman in her sixties with COVID-19, enrolled during active disease. Sequencing was performed on peripheral blood. CDR3 DNA: TGTGCCAGCAGCACAAGAATAGGACAGGACTACAATGAGCAGTTCTTC. This sequence encodes CASSTRIGQDYNEQFF.